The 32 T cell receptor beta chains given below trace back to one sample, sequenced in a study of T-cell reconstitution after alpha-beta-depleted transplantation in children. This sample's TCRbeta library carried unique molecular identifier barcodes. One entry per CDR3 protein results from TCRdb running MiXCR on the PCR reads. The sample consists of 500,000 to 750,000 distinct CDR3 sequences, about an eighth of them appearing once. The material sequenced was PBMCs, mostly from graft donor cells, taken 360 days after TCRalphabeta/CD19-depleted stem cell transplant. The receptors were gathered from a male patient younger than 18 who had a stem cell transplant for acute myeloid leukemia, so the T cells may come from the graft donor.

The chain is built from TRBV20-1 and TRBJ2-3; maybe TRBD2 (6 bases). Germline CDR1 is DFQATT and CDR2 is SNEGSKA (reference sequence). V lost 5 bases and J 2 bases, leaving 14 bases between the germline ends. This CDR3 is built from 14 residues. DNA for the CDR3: TGCAGTGCTCCATCGACTAGGAACACAGATACGCAGTATTTT. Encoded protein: CSAPSTRNTDTQYF.

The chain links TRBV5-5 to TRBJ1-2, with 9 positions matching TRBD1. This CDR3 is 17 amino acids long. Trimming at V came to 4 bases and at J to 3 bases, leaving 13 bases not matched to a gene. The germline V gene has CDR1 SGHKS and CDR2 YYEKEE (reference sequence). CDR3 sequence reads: CASSLGTGYRRDYGYTF. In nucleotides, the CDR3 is TGTGCCAGCAGCCTCGGGACAGGGTACCGGCGGGACTATGGCTACACCTTC.

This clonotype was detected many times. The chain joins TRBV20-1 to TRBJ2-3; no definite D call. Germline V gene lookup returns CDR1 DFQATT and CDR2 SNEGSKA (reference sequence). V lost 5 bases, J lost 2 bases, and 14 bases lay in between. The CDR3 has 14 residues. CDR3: CSAPSLWPTDTQYF. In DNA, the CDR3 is TGCAGTGCTCCCTCACTCTGGCCCACAGATACGCAGTATTTT.

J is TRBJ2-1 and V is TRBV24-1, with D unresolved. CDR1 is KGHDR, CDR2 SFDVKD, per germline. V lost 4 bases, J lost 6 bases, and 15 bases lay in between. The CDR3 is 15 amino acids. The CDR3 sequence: CATSEGSSSFNEQFF. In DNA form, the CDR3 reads TGTGCCACCAGTGAAGGGTCCTCGTCGTTCAATGAGCAGTTCTTC.

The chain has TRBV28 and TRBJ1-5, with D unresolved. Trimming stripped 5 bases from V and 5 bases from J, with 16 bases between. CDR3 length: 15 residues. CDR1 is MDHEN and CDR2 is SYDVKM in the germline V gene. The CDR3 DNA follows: TGTGCCAGCAGTACCGGAGCCGCCGACTATCAGCCCCAGCATTTT. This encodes CASSTGAADYQPQHF.

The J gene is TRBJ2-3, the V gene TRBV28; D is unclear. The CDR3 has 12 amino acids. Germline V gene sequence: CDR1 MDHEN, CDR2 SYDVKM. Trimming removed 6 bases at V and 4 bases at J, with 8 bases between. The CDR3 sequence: CASSELADTQYF. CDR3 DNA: TGTGCCAGCAGCGAGCTCGCAGATACGCAGTATTTT.

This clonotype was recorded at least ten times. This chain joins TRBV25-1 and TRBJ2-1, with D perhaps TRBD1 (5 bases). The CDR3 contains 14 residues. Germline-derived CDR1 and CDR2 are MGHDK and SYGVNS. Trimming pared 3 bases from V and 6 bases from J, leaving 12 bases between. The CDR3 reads CASSDPGISNEQFF. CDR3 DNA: TGTGCCAGCAGTGACCCAGGGATCTCCAATGAGCAGTTCTTC.

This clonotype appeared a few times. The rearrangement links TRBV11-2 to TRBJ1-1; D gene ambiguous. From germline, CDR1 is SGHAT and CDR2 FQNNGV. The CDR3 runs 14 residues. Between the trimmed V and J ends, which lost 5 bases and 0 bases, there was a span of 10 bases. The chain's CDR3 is CASSGPRVNTEAFF. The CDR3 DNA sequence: TGTGCCAGCAGCGGGCCTAGGGTGAACACTGAAGCTTTCTTT. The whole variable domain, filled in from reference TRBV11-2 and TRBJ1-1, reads EAGVAQSPRYKIIEKRQSVAFWCNPISGHATLYWYQQILGQGPKLLIQFQNNGVVDDSQLPKDRFSAERLKGVDSTLKIQPAKLEDSAVYLCASSGPRVNTEAFFGQGTRLTVV.

CDR3 DNA: TGCAGCGTTTCCCGACTAGCGGGTGAGCAGTTCTTC. Residues: CSVSRLAGEQFF. The V gene is TRBV29-1, the J gene TRBJ2-1; 10 nucleotides align to TRBD2. In germline, CDR1 is SQVTM, CDR2 ANQGSEA. The CDR3 runs to 12 residues. V dropped 5 bases and J dropped 9; count of bases not matched to a gene: 4.

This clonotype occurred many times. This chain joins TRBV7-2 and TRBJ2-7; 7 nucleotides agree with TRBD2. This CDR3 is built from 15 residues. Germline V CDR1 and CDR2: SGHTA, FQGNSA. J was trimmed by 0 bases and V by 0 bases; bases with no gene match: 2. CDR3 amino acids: CASSLAGGSSYEQYF. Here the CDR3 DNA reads TGTGCCAGCAGCTTAGCGGGAGGGAGCTCCTACGAGCAGTACTTC.

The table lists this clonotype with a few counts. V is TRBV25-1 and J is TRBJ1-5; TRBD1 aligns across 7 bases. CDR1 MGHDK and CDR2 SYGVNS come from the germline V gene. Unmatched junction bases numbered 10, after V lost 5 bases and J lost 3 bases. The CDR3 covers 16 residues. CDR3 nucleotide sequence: TGTGCCAGCAGTCCCTCGGAGGGGGCCAACAATCAGCCCCAGCATTTT. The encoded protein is CASSPSEGANNQPQHF.

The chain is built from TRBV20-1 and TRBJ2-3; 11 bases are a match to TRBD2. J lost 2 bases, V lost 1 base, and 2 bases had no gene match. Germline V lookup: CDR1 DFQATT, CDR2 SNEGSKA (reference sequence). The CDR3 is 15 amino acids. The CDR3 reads CSARVTSGNTDTQYF. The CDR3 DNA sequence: TGCAGTGCTAGAGTGACTAGCGGGAACACAGATACGCAGTATTTT.

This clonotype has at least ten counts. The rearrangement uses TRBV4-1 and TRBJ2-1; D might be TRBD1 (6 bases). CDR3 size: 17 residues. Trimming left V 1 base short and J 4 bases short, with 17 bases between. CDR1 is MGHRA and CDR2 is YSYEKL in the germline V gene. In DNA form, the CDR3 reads TGCGCCAGCAGCCAAGGATTAGGGGGAGTAAAGTACAATGAGCAGTTCTTC. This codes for CASSQGLGGVKYNEQFF.

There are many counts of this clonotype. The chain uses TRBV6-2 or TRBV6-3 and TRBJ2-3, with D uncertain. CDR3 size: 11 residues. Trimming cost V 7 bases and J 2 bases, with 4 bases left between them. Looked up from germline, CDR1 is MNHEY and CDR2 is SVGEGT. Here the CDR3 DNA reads TGTGCCAGCACCCACACAGATACGCAGTATTTT. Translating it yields CASTHTDTQYF.

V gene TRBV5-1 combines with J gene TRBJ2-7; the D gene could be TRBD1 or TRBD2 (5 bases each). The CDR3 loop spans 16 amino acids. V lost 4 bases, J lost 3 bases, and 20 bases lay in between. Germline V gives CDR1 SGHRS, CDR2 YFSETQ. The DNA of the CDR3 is TGCGCCAGCAGCGGCGGGCTAGGCCTGGGGGTCTACGAGCAGTACTTC. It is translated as CASSGGLGLGVYEQYF.

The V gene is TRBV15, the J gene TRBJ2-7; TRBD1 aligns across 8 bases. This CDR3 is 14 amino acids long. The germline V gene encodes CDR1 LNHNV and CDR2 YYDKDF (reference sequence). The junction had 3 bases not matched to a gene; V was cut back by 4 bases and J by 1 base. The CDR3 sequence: CATSTGGSSYEQYF. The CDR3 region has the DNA TGTGCCACCAGCACAGGGGGCTCGTCCTACGAGCAGTACTTC.

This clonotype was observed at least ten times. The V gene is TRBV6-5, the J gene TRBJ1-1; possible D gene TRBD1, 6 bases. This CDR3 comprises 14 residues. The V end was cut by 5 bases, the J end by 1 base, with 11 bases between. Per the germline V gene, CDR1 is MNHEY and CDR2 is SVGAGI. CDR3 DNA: TGTGCCAGCAGTATGGGACAAACGAACACTGAAGCTTTCTTT. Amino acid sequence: CASSMGQTNTEAFF.

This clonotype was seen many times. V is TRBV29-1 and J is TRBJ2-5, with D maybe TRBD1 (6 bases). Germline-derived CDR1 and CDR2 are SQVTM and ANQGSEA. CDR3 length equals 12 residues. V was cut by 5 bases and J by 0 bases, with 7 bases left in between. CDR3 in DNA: TGCAGCGTTAGGGGGAACCAAGAGACCCAGTACTTC. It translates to CSVRGNQETQYF. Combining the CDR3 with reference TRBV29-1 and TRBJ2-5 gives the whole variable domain SAVISQKPSRDICQRGTSLTIQCQVDSQVTMMFWYRQQPGQSLTLIATANQGSEATYESGFVIDKFPISRPNLTFSTLTVSNMSPEDSSIYLCSVRGNQETQYFGPGTRLLVL.

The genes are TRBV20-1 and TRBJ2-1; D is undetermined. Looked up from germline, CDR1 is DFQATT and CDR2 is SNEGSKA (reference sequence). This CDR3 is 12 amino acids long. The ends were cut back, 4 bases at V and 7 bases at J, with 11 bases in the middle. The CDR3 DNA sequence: TGCAGTGCTACTGATTACCTTAATGAGCAGTTCTTC. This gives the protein CSATDYLNEQFF.

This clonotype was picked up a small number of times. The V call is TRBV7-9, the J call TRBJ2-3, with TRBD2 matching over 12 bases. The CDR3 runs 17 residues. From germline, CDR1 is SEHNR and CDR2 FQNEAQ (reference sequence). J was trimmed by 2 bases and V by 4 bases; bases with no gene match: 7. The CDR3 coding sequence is TGTGCCAGCAGCTCAAGACTAGCGGGGGATTACACAGATACGCAGTATTTT. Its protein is CASSSRLAGDYTDTQYF.

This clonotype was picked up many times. The CDR3 reads CASSPRQGYEQYF. CDR3 nucleotides: TGCGCCAGCAGCCCCAGACAGGGGTACGAGCAGTACTTC. The chain uses TRBV4-3 and TRBJ2-7; 8 bases are a match to TRBD1. Germline CDR1 LGHNA, CDR2 YSLEER. The CDR3 is made up of 13 amino acids. V trimming: 4 bases; J trimming: 4 bases; junction bases outside the gene matches: 3.

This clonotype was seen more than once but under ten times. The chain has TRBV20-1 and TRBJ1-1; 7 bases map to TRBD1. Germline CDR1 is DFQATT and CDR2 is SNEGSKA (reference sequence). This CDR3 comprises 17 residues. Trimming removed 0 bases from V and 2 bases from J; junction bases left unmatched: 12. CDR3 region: CSARDPGRQGLNTEAFF. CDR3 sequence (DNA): TGCAGTGCTAGAGACCCTGGGAGACAGGGTCTTAACACTGAAGCTTTCTTT.

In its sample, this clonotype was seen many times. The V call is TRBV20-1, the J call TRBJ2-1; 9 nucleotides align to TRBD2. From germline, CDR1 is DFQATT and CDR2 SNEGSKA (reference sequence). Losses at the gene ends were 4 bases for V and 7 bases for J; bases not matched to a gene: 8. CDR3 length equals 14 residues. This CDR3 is CSAIAGEGWNEQFF. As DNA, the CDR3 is TGCAGTGCTATAGCGGGAGAGGGTTGGAATGAGCAGTTCTTC.

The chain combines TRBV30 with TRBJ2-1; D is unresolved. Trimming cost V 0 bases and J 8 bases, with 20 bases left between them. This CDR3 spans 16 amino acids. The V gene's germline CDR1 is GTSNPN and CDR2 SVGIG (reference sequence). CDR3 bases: TGTGCCTGGAGTGTTGCAGGTTCCCCCCCGACGGATGAGCAGTTCTTC. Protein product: CAWSVAGSPPTDEQFF.

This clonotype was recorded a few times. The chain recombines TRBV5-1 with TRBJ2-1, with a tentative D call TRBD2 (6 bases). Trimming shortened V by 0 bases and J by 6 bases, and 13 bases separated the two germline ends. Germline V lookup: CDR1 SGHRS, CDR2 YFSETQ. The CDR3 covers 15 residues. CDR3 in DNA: TGCGCCAGCAGCTTGGTTAGCGGTAGGGTCAATGAGCAGTTCTTC. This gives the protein CASSLVSGRVNEQFF.

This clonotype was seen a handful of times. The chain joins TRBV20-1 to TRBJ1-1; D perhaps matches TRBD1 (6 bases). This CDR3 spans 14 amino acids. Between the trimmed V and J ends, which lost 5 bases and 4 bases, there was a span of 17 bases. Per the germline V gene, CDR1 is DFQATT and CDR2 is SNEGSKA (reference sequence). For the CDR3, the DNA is TGCAGTGCTCCCACTCTTGGGGGCAGCACTGAAGCTTTCTTT. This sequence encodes CSAPTLGGSTEAFF.

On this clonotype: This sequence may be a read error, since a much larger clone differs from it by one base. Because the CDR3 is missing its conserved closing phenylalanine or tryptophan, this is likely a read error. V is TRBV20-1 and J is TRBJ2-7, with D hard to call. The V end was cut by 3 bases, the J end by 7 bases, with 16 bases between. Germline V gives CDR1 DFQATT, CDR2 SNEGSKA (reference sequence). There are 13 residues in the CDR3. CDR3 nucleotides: TGCAGTGCTAGCATGGACGGCTCTCCGGAGCAGTACTGC. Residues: CSASMDGSPEQYC.

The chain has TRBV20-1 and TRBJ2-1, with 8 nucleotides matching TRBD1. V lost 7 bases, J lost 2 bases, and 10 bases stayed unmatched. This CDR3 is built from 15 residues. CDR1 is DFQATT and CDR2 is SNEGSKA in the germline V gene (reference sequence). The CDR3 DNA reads TGCAGTGTTTTAAACAGGGGGTTACCCTACAATGAGCAGTTCTTC. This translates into CSVLNRGLPYNEQFF.

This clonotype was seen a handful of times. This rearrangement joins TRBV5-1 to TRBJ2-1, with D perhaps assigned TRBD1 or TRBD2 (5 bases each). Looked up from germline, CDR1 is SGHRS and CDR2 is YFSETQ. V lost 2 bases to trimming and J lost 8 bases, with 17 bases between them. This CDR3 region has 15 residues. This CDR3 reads CASSLGDHPRDEQFF. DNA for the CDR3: TGCGCCAGCAGCTTAGGGGACCACCCTCGGGATGAGCAGTTCTTC.

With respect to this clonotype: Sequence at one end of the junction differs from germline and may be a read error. CDR3 amino acids: CCARTGLALAFEQYF. Written as DNA, the CDR3 is TGCTGTGCTAGAACCGGACTAGCTCTAGCCTTCGAGCAGTACTTC. The chain carries TRBV20-1 and TRBJ2-7; 8 bases match TRBD2. Germline CDR1 reads DFQATT; CDR2 reads SNEGSKA (reference sequence). CDR3 length: 15 residues.

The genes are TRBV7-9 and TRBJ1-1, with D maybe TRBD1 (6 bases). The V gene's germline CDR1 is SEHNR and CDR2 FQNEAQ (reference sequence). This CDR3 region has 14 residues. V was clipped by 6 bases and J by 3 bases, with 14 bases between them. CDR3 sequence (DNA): TGTGCCAGCAGGAAGAGGACAGCCTACACTGAAGCTTTCTTT. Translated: CASRKRTAYTEAFF. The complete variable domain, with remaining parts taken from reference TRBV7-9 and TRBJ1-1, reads DTGVSQNPRHKITKRGQNVTFRCDPISEHNRLYWYRQTLGQGPEFLTYFQNEAQLEKSRLLSDRFSAERPKGSFSTLEIQRTEQGDSAMYLCASRKRTAYTEAFFGQGTRLTVV.

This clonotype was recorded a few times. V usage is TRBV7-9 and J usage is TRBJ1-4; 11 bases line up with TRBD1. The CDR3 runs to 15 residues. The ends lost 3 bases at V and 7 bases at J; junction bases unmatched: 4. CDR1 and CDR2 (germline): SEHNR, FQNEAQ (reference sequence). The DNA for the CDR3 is TGTGCCAGCAGCTTTTACGGGACAGGGGGTGAAAAACTGTTTTTT. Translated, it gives CASSFYGTGGEKLFF.